The clone carrying this TCR beta chain came up a few times. Other DNA sequences in this specimen translate into the identical CDR3. Profiling relied on immunoSEQ multiplex PCR, and the TCRdb table lists in-frame clones only, not all of them. In the table there are 71,000 or so clones, around 83% of which are singletons. V lost 5 bases and J 0 bases, leaving 7 bases between the germline ends. Germline V lookup: CDR1 MDHEN, CDR2 SYDVKM. This CDR3 is 14 amino acids long. Autoimmune disease history or systemic immunosuppression meant exclusion. The sample is drawn from a study of OX40 agonist ivuxolimab in advanced cancers.

This chain joins TRBV28 and TRBJ1-4; D gene ambiguous. Sample: CD4+ or CD8+ T cells sorted from blood, taken in a trial of the OX40 agonist ivuxolimab. The clonotype originates from an adult with an advanced solid tumor such as melanoma, head and neck, liver or kidney cancer. CDR3 in amino acids: CASSPGATNEKLFF. The CDR3 nucleotides are TGTGCCAGCAGTCCCGGGGCAACTAATGAAAAACTGTTTTTT.